This passage covers 12 T cell receptor beta chains from one sample sequenced in a study of T cells in Graves' hyperthyroidism and ophthalmopathy. Amplification of TCR beta CDR3 regions used RNA as the template. The TCR CDR3 first-round RT-PCR relied on the HTBI primer set. TCRdb itself ran the multiplex PCR reads through MiXCR, one entry per CDR3 protein. The table lists 600,000 or so distinct CDR3 sequences, 40% to 55% of them singletons. The source material was peripheral blood or thyroid tissue (not recorded which). Receptor source: a woman between 18 and 29 years old with Graves' hyperthyroidism.

This sequence joins TRBV29-1 and TRBJ1-2, with a weak D call TRBD1 (5 bases). V was shortened by 6 bases and J by 6 bases, with 8 bases between the two germline ends. The germline gives CDR1 SQVTM, CDR2 ANQGSEA. This CDR3 spans 10 amino acids. For the CDR3, the DNA is TGCAGCGTCCAGGGAGATGGCTACACCTTC. Its protein product is CSVQGDGYTF.

This clonotype has just one count. The rearrangement uses TRBV5-4 and TRBJ2-3; 11 bases fit TRBD2. The V gene's germline CDR1 is SGHNT and CDR2 YYREEE (reference sequence). The length of the CDR3 is 15 residues. Trimming took 0 bases from V and 5 from J; bases not matched to a gene: 2. This CDR3 reads CASSLAGTSGDTQYF. In DNA form, the CDR3 reads TGTGCCAGCAGCTTGGCCGGGACTAGCGGAGATACGCAGTATTTT.

The CDR3 bases are TGTGCCAGCAGCTTGGGAGCCGACGGGTCAACTAATGAAAAACTGTTTTTT. Translation: CASSLGADGSTNEKLFF. This sequence joins TRBV7-9 and TRBJ1-4, with no clear D. The CDR3 extends over 17 amino acids. Germline V gene data show CDR1 as SEHNR and CDR2 as FQNEAQ (reference sequence). Trimming pared 3 bases from V and 0 bases from J, leaving 14 bases between.

V gene TRBV7-9 combines with J gene TRBJ2-7, with 9 bases matching TRBD2. This CDR3 comprises 16 residues. CDR1 is SEHNR and CDR2 is FQNEAQ in the germline V gene (reference sequence). V was pared by 4 bases and J by 2 bases, with 9 bases of the junction left unmatched. The DNA for the CDR3 is TGTGCCAGCAGCTCCCCCGGGCTAGCGGGACCCTACGAGCAGTACTTC. Its translation: CASSSPGLAGPYEQYF.

This clonotype was found many times. The genes are TRBV7-9 and TRBJ1-5; D gene ambiguous. The length of the CDR3 is 13 residues. Germline V gene lookup returns CDR1 SEHNR and CDR2 FQNEAQ (reference sequence). V was shortened by 8 bases and J by 4 bases, with 12 bases between the two germline ends. In nucleotides, the CDR3 is TGTGCCAGCGGAGTGAATCGGAATCAGCCCCAGCATTTT. Translated: CASGVNRNQPQHF.

This clonotype was seen many times. The chain joins TRBV7-2 to TRBJ1-2; D gene uncertain. CDR1 is SGHTA and CDR2 is FQGNSA in the germline V gene. V dropped 1 base and J dropped 7 bases, with 7 bases sitting between them. CDR3 length: 12 amino acids. This chain's CDR3 is CASSLEGPGYTF. CDR3 sequence (DNA): TGTGCCAGCAGCTTAGAAGGACCTGGCTACACCTTC.

V gene TRBV2 combines with J gene TRBJ1-1; TRBD1 is a possible D gene (6 bases). The CDR3 is 14 residues long. Germline lookup yields CDR1 SNHLY and CDR2 FYNNEI. V was pared by 5 bases and J by 5 bases, with 15 bases between. The CDR3 reads CASSLGGPGTEAFF. For the CDR3, the DNA is TGTGCCAGCAGTCTTGGGGGGCCGGGGACTGAAGCTTTCTTT.

This clonotype has only one observation. This rearrangement joins TRBV5-1 to TRBJ2-7; no reliable D call. Germline loops: CDR1 SGHRS, CDR2 YFSETQ. V shed 4 bases and J shed 5 bases, with 13 bases lying between them. The CDR3 contains 13 residues. The CDR3, as DNA: TGCGCCAGCAGCCTGAATCTGGGGAACGAGCAGTACTTC. As protein: CASSLNLGNEQYF.

The chain combines TRBV20-1 with TRBJ2-2; 11 nucleotides agree with TRBD1. The CDR3 is made up of 15 amino acids. Germline V lookup: CDR1 DFQATT, CDR2 SNEGSKA (reference sequence). J was trimmed by 2 bases and V by 7 bases; bases with no gene match: 6. CDR3 residues: CSVSRTGGNTGELFF. In DNA, the CDR3 is TGCAGTGTCTCGAGGACAGGGGGCAACACCGGGGAGCTGTTTTTT.

This clonotype was seen only a few times. The CDR3 nucleotides are TGTGCCACCAATACGAAACAGGGGGGCTACGAGCAGTACTTC. It encodes CATNTKQGGYEQYF. The genes are TRBV10-3 and TRBJ2-7; 8 positions agree with TRBD1. The CDR3 has 14 residues. Germline lookup yields CDR1 ENHRY and CDR2 SYGVKD. J was trimmed by 3 bases and V by 10 bases; bases with no gene match: 11.

The V and J genes are TRBV11-1 and TRBJ2-5, with a tentative D call TRBD1 (6 bases). Trimming took off 8 bases at V and 5 bases at J, with 15 bases between the two ends. Germline V gene lookup returns CDR1 SGHAT and CDR2 FQDESV (reference sequence). The CDR3 is 13 residues long. The CDR3 DNA reads TGTGCCAGCGTTCCACCCCAGGGGGAGACCCAGTACTTC. Translated: CASVPPQGETQYF.

A single count supports this clonotype. The J gene is TRBJ2-7, the V gene TRBV24-1; 8 bases are a match to TRBD1. V was pared by 5 bases and J by 3 bases, with 11 bases of the junction left unmatched. CDR3 length equals 16 residues. CDR1 and CDR2 (germline): KGHDR, SFDVKD. The CDR3 here is CATSARGTGDNYEQYF. CDR3 coding DNA: TGTGCCACCAGTGCTAGAGGGACAGGCGATAACTACGAGCAGTACTTC.